This section outlines one T cell receptor beta chain sequence together with its context. Treatment was busulfan-fludarabine conditioning, a marrow graft, and cyclophosphamide on days +3 and +4. The data were obtained in a study of T cells after posttransplantation cyclophosphamide. The CDR3 consists of 15 residues. The germline CDR1 and CDR2 sequences are SGHVS and FQNEAQ. V lost 3 bases and J lost 0; bases outside the gene matches: 2. TCRdb keeps only in-frame clones here, not all; method: immunoSEQ multiplex PCR. Among approximately 11,000 clones listed, around 85% were seen once. V and J are TRBV7-8 and TRBJ2-1, with TRBD2 identical over 7 bases. Source: PBMCs, taken about 1,800 days after allogeneic stem cell transplant with posttransplant cyclophosphamide. The TCR was taken from a female patient aged 50 to 65 who received an allogeneic stem cell transplant from a related donor, was CMV-positive, and had no GVHD. The graft donor may have contributed some T cells. CDR3 DNA sequence: TGTGCCAGCAGCTTTGGCGGGAGCTCCTACAATGAGCAGTTCTTC. It translates to CASSFGGSSYNEQFF.